Each of the 9 T cell receptor beta chains below was sequenced from the same sample in a study of blood T cell repertoires in COVID-19. Some clones are missing from TCRdb's copy, which holds only in-frame ones; the method was immunoSEQ multiplex PCR. The table lists 75,000 to 80,000 clones, about 85% of them singletons, with 9.1% in the top ten. The sample was peripheral blood. The receptor source for this set is a human donor in a cohort sampled during active COVID-19.

V and J are TRBV7-3 and TRBJ2-2; D call uncertain. V was pared by 6 bases and J by 4 bases, with 6 bases between. This CDR3 has 12 amino acids. Germline assignment: CDR1 SGHTA and CDR2 FQGTGA. This CDR3 is CASRRGTGELFF. As DNA, the CDR3 is TGTGCCAGCAGACGAGGCACCGGGGAGCTGTTTTTT.

The chain recombines TRBV5-5 with TRBJ2-1, with 7 bases fitting TRBD2. This CDR3 is built from 15 residues. In germline, CDR1 is SGHKS, CDR2 YYEKEE (reference sequence). V dropped 6 bases and J dropped 4; count of bases not matched to a gene: 10. The CDR3 is CASKPPPSGYNEQFF. DNA of the CDR3: TGTGCCAGCAAACCCCCCCCTAGCGGATACAATGAGCAGTTCTTC.

The chain recombines TRBV2 with TRBJ1-1; D not resolved. V was shortened by 7 bases and J by 1 base, with 10 bases between the two germline ends. This CDR3 contains 13 residues. Germline-derived CDR1 and CDR2 are SNHLY and FYNNEI. The CDR3 sequence: CASTRTGNTEAFF. The DNA for the CDR3 is TGTGCCAGCACAAGAACGGGGAACACTGAAGCTTTCTTT. Combining the CDR3 with reference TRBV2 and TRBJ1-1 gives the whole variable domain EPEVTQTPSHQVTQMGQEVILRCVPISNHLYFYWYRQILGQKVEFLVSFYNNEISEKSEIFDDQFSVERPDGSNFTLKIRSTKLEDSAMYFCASTRTGNTEAFFGQGTRLTVV.

The chain links TRBV7-9 to TRBJ1-4; 9 nucleotides match TRBD1. Germline loops: CDR1 SEHNR, CDR2 FQNEAQ (reference sequence). The CDR3 contains 15 residues. V shed 7 bases, J shed 6 bases, and the junction held 9 bases outside the gene matches. CDR3 residues: CASTAPDRGYEKLFF. The CDR3 DNA follows: TGTGCCAGCACCGCCCCGGACAGGGGTTATGAAAAACTGTTTTTT.

The V call is TRBV3-1 (or the pseudogene TRBV3-2), the J call TRBJ2-3; TRBD1 agrees at 9 bases. The germline CDR1 and CDR2 sequences are LGHDT and YNNKEL (reference sequence). The trim removed 4 bases at V and 3 bases at J, leaving 5 bases unmatched. The CDR3 has 15 amino acids. CDR3 amino acids: CASSPLGTGTDTQYF. The CDR3 DNA follows: TGTGCCAGCAGCCCCTTGGGGACAGGGACAGATACGCAGTATTTT.

The chain recombines TRBV19 with TRBJ1-3; 8 nucleotides agree with TRBD1. The CDR3 is made up of 17 amino acids. Germline CDR1 and CDR2: LNHDA and SQIVND (reference sequence). V trimming: 5 bases; J trimming: 0 bases; junction bases outside the gene matches: 9. CDR3 loop: CASSLGQGASSGNTIYF. In DNA form, the CDR3 reads TGTGCCAGTAGTCTCGGACAGGGCGCTTCCTCTGGAAACACCATATATTTT.

The chain's CDR3 is CASSGGRAYNEQFF. CDR3 DNA: TGTGCCAGCTCGGGCGGGAGGGCCTACAATGAGCAGTTCTTC. This rearrangement joins TRBV3-1 (or the pseudogene TRBV3-2) to TRBJ2-1; 9 bases are a match to TRBD2. CDR1 is LGHDT, CDR2 YNNKEL, per germline (reference sequence). The CDR3 loop spans 14 amino acids. The junction had 4 bases not matched to a gene; V was cut back by 8 bases and J by 2 bases.

The chain carries TRBV18 and TRBJ1-2, with no clear D. The CDR3 is 15 amino acids. V lost 2 bases to trimming and J lost 4 bases, with 14 bases between them. CDR1 and CDR2 from the germline V gene are KGHSH and LQKENI. CDR3 bases: TGTGCCAGCTCACCAGAGACCGGGGTGGGCTATGGCTACACCTTC. This gives the protein CASSPETGVGYGYTF.

The chain uses TRBV10-1 and TRBJ2-4; TRBD2 matches at 7 bases. Trimming at V came to 0 bases and at J to 0 bases, leaving 17 bases not matched to a gene. CDR3 length: 21 amino acids. CDR1 is WNHNN, CDR2 SYGVQD, per germline (reference sequence). CDR3 DNA: TGCGCCAGCAGTGAGTCCCACCTCGGACTAGATAGACTACTAGCCAAAAACATTCAGTACTTC. Residues: CASSESHLGLDRLLAKNIQYF.